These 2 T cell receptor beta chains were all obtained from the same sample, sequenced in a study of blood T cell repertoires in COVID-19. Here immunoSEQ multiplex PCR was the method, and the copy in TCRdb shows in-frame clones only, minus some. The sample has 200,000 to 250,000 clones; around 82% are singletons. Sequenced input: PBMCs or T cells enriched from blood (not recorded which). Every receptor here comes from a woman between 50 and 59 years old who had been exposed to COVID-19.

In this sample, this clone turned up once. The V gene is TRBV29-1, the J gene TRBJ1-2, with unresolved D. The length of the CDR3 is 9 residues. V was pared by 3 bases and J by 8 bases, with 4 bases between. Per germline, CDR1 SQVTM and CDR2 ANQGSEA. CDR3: CSVERGYTF. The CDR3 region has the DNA TGCAGCGTTGAGCGGGGCTACACCTTC. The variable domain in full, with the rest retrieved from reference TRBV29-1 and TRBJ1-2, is SAVISQKPSRDICQRGTSLTIQCQVDSQVTMMFWYRQQPGQSLTLIATANQGSEATYESGFVIDKFPISRPNLTFSTLTVSNMSPEDSSIYLCSVERGYTFGSGTRLTVV.

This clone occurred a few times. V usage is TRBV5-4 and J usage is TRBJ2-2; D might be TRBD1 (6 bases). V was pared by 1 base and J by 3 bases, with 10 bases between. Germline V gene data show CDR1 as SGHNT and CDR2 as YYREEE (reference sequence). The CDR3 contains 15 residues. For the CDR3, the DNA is TGTGCCAGCAGCTTGTGGGGGCGGGACACCGGGGAGCTGTTTTTT. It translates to CASSLWGRDTGELFF. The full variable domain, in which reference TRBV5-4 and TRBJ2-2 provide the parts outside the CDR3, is ETGVTQSPTHLIKTRGQQVTLRCSSQSGHNTVSWYQQALGQGPQFIFQYYREEENGRGNFPPRFSGLQFPNYSSELNVNALELDDSALYLCASSLWGRDTGELFFGEGSRLTVL.